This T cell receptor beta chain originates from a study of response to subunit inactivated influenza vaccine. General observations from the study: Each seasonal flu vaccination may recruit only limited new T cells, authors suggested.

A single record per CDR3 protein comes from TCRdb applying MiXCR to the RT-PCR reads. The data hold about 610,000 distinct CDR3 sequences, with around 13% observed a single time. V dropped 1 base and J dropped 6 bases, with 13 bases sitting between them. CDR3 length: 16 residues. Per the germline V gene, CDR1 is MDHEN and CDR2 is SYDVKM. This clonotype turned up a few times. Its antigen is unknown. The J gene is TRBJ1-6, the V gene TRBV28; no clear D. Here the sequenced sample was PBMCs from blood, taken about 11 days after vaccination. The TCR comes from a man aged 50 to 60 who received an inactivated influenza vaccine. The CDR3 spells CASSLFLGRGNSPLHF. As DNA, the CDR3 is TGTGCCAGCAGTTTATTTCTTGGGCGTGGTAATTCACCCCTCCACTTT. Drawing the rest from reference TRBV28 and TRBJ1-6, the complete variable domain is DVKVTQSSRYLVKRTGEKVFLECVQDMDHENMFWYRQDPGLGLRLIYFSYDVKMKEKGDIPEGYSVSREKKERFSLILESASTNQTSMYLCASSLFLGRGNSPLHFGNGTRLTVT.